What follows are 30 T cell receptor beta chains derived from one specimen sequenced in a study of T cell responses to AZD1222 COVID-19 vaccine. Method: immunoSEQ multiplex PCR; TCRdb's copy keeps in-frame clones and lacks some. The table records approximately 64,000 clones, 80% to 95% of them present only once. Sequences were derived from peripheral blood, sampled 28 days after the second dose of the MenACWY control vaccine. The receptor source for this set is an adult who received the MenACWY meningococcal vaccine as a control.

This rearrangement joins TRBV4-1 to TRBJ2-7; a possible D gene is TRBD1 (6 bases). The CDR3 is 17 amino acids. The germline CDR1 and CDR2 sequences are MGHRA and YSYEKL. Trimming removed 0 bases from V and 1 base from J, with 16 bases in between. The CDR3 bases are TGCGCCAGCAGCCAAGATGCCAGGACAGCGGCTTCCTACGAGCAGTACTTC. It encodes CASSQDARTAASYEQYF.

The table lists this clone with a few counts. This chain links TRBV27 with TRBJ2-2, with TRBD1 identical over 8 bases. CDR3 length: 13 residues. V shed 6 bases and J 3 bases; nucleotides not matched to a gene: 0. The V gene's germline CDR1 is MNHEY and CDR2 SMNVEV (reference sequence). The CDR3 loop reads CASRTGDTGELFF. The DNA for the CDR3 is TGTGCCAGCAGGACAGGGGACACCGGGGAGCTGTTTTTT.

The sample holds a few counts of this clone. The rearrangement uses TRBV6-4 and TRBJ1-2; TRBD1 matches at 12 bases. The CDR3 extends over 16 amino acids. Germline V gives CDR1 MRHNA, CDR2 SNTAGT. With 4 bases clipped from V and 7 bases from J, the junction kept 10 bases outside the gene matches. The CDR3 DNA follows: TGTGCCAGCAGTGCCTCACCGGGACAGGGGGCTCCTGGCTACACCTTC. Translated, it gives CASSASPGQGAPGYTF.

This chain connects TRBV29-1 to TRBJ2-6; the D is unclear. The V gene's germline CDR1 is SQVTM and CDR2 ANQGSEA. The V and J ends lost 4 bases and 0 bases respectively, with 4 bases between them. This CDR3 has 13 residues. CDR3 sequence: CSVVVSGANVLTF. CDR3 sequence (DNA): TGCAGCGTTGTTGTCTCTGGGGCCAACGTCCTGACTTTC.

The rearrangement links TRBV7-9 to TRBJ2-6; D is possibly TRBD1 or TRBD2 (5 bases each). V dropped 8 bases and J dropped 0 bases, with 11 bases sitting between them. CDR1 is SEHNR, CDR2 FQNEAQ, per germline (reference sequence). The CDR3 extends over 15 amino acids. CDR3 in DNA: TGTGCCAGCCCCGGGGACCTCTCTGGGGCCAACGTCCTGACTTTC. It is translated as CASPGDLSGANVLTF.

The chain links TRBV6-5 to TRBJ1-2; D might be TRBD1 (5 bases). The CDR3 loop spans 16 amino acids. V dropped 0 bases and J dropped 5 bases, with 16 bases sitting between them. Germline V gene sequence: CDR1 MNHEY, CDR2 SVGAGI. CDR3 in amino acids: CASSYSVGTLGYGYTF. CDR3 nucleotides: TGTGCCAGCAGTTACTCGGTAGGGACGTTAGGGTATGGCTACACCTTC.

The chain carries TRBV10-1 and TRBJ2-2; D is possibly TRBD2 (6 bases). The CDR3 runs 15 residues. Germline V gives CDR1 WNHNN, CDR2 SYGVQD (reference sequence). V was clipped by 2 bases and J by 4 bases, with 11 bases between them. CDR3 loop: CASSENLASTGELFF. CDR3 DNA sequence: TGCGCCAGCAGTGAGAATCTAGCGAGCACCGGGGAGCTGTTTTTT.

The chain recombines TRBV19 with TRBJ1-2; no clear D. The V end was cut by 4 bases, the J end by 2 bases, with 5 bases between. This CDR3 has 12 residues. In germline, CDR1 is LNHDA, CDR2 SQIVND (reference sequence). The DNA for the CDR3 is TGTGCCAGTAGTAACCGAAACTATGGCTACACCTTC. It encodes CASSNRNYGYTF. The entire variable domain, with the rest obtained from reference TRBV19 and TRBJ1-2, is as follows: DGGITQSPKYLFRKEGQNVTLSCEQNLNHDAMYWYRQDPGQGLRLIYYSQIVNDFQKGDIAEGYSVSREKKESFPLTVTSAQKNPTAFYLCASSNRNYGYTFGSGTRLTVV.

This chain uses TRBV2 with TRBJ1-2; D not certain. Trimming stripped 6 bases from V and 2 bases from J, with 7 bases between. The length of the CDR3 is 12 residues. The germline V gene has CDR1 SNHLY and CDR2 FYNNEI. CDR3 loop: CASSTGNYGYTF. In DNA form, the CDR3 reads TGTGCCAGCAGCACGGGAAACTATGGCTACACCTTC.

Points on this clone: Other nucleotide sequences from this sample produce the same CDR3. This chain joins TRBV2 and TRBJ1-1; a weak D match, TRBD1 (5 bases). The germline V gene has CDR1 SNHLY and CDR2 FYNNEI. The germline V and J ends were trimmed by 7 bases and 2 bases, with 11 bases remaining between them. This CDR3 contains 13 residues. The DNA for the CDR3 is TGTGCCAGCACTCAGGGACCAAACACTGAAGCTTTCTTT. It codes for CASTQGPNTEAFF. The full variable domain, its missing parts supplied by reference TRBV2 and TRBJ1-1, is EPEVTQTPSHQVTQMGQEVILRCVPISNHLYFYWYRQILGQKVEFLVSFYNNEISEKSEIFDDQFSVERPDGSNFTLKIRSTKLEDSAMYFCASTQGPNTEAFFGQGTRLTVV.

This clone has more than one count but fewer than ten. The rearrangement links TRBV1 to TRBJ2-7; no DNA check was done on the table's D call, TRBD2. TRBV1 is a pseudogene locus. The CDR3 covers 18 residues. CDR3 residues: CTSSQEETSGRAGYEQYF. Here the CDR3 DNA reads TGCACCAGCAGCCAAGAAGAGACTAGCGGGAGGGCGGGCTACGAGCAGTACTTC.

This sequence joins TRBV18 and TRBJ2-7; tentatively, D is TRBD2 (5 bases). Germline loops: CDR1 KGHSH, CDR2 LQKENI. This CDR3 comprises 14 residues. V was shortened by 3 bases and J by 4 bases, with 13 bases between the two germline ends. CDR3 loop: CASSPREHLYEQYF. DNA of the CDR3: TGTGCCAGCTCACCCCGGGAACACCTTTACGAGCAGTACTTC.

V and J are TRBV19 and TRBJ1-2; D not certain. Germline V gene data show CDR1 as LNHDA and CDR2 as SQIVND (reference sequence). V dropped 9 bases and J dropped 4 bases, with 12 bases sitting between them. This CDR3 is 12 amino acids long. CDR3 protein: CASSGGTYGYTF. CDR3 coding DNA: TGTGCCAGCTCAGGAGGCACCTATGGCTACACCTTC.

The rearrangement uses TRBV5-5 and TRBJ2-7, with TRBD2 as a possible D gene (5 bases). Germline V gene lookup returns CDR1 SGHKS and CDR2 YYEKEE (reference sequence). The CDR3 is 14 amino acids. Trimming cost V 1 base and J 7 bases, with 15 bases left between them. CDR3 nucleotide sequence: TGTGCCAGCAGCTTGTCCGGGAATGTCGGAGAGCAGTACTTC. Protein sequence: CASSLSGNVGEQYF.

The rearrangement joins TRBV10-2 to TRBJ2-3; D unresolved. The CDR3 is made up of 16 amino acids. Deletions cut 3 bases from V and 1 base from J, with 14 bases between. Per the germline V gene, CDR1 is WSHSY and CDR2 is SAAADI. The DNA for the CDR3 is TGCGCCAGCAGTGATCCTGACGGAGCCCGCACAGATACGCAGTATTTT. Amino acid sequence: CASSDPDGARTDTQYF.

The V call is TRBV5-4, the J call TRBJ1-5; D possibly corresponds to TRBD1 (5 bases). The CDR3 loop spans 15 amino acids. Trimming pared 2 bases from V and 0 bases from J, leaving 9 bases between. Germline V gives CDR1 SGHNT, CDR2 YYREEE (reference sequence). This CDR3 is CASSLAGDSNQPQHF. In DNA, the CDR3 is TGTGCCAGCAGCTTAGCGGGGGATAGCAATCAGCCCCAGCATTTT.

This clone was counted a few times. This chain joins TRBV3-1 (or the pseudogene TRBV3-2) and TRBJ2-7, with D tentatively TRBD1 (6 bases). The CDR3 is made up of 15 amino acids. V dropped 0 bases and J dropped 5 bases, with 14 bases sitting between them. Germline V lookup: CDR1 LGHDT, CDR2 YNNKEL (reference sequence). For the CDR3, the DNA is TGTGCCAGCAGCCAAGATATCGGACAGTACGACGAGCAGTACTTC. It yields the protein CASSQDIGQYDEQYF.

The chain employs TRBV7-2 and TRBJ2-4; the match to TRBD2 covers 8 bases. CDR3 length equals 18 residues. J lost 5 bases, V lost 4 bases, and 16 bases had no gene match. Germline loops: CDR1 SGHTA, CDR2 FQGNSA. As DNA, the CDR3 is TGTGCCAGCAGCTCTTCCTTTCTCGGTTGGCGGGAGGAAAACATTCAGTACTTC. Protein: CASSSSFLGWREENIQYF. The complete variable domain, with remaining parts taken from reference TRBV7-2 and TRBJ2-4, reads GAGVSQSPSNKVTEKGKDVELRCDPISGHTALYWYRQSLGQGLEFLIYFQGNSAPDKSGLPSDRFSAERTGGSVSTLTIQRTQQEDSAVYLCASSSSFLGWREENIQYFGAGTRLSVL.

The chain couples TRBV6-5 to TRBJ2-2; 9 nucleotides align to TRBD2. V shed 4 bases and J 5 bases; nucleotides not matched to a gene: 5. CDR3 length equals 15 residues. Germline values: CDR1 MNHEY, CDR2 SVGAGI. CDR3 region: CASSFTSGSTGELFF. DNA of the CDR3: TGTGCCAGCAGTTTCACTAGCGGGTCGACCGGGGAGCTGTTTTTT.

The chain uses TRBV7-2 and TRBJ2-7, with no clear D. The V gene lost 5 bases and the J gene lost 2 bases, with 16 bases spanning the gap. The V gene's germline CDR1 is SGHTA and CDR2 FQGNSA. There are 15 residues in the CDR3. The CDR3, as DNA: TGTGCCAGCAGCGTTACGGCAGTCACCCCCTACGAGCAGTACTTC. Its protein product is CASSVTAVTPYEQYF.

This chain connects TRBV7-2 to TRBJ2-1; 7 bases agree with TRBD2. With V trimmed by 0 bases and J by 8 bases, 1 base remained unmatched. The length of the CDR3 is 13 residues. Germline lookup yields CDR1 SGHTA and CDR2 FQGNSA. CDR3 in amino acids: CASSLAGGDEQFF. CDR3 in DNA: TGTGCCAGCAGCTTAGCGGGAGGGGATGAGCAGTTCTTC.

CDR3 amino acids: CASRIIETGELFF. CDR3 DNA: TGTGCCAGCAGAATAATAGAGACCGGGGAGCTGTTTTTT. The V and J genes are TRBV2 and TRBJ2-2; D is undetermined. Germline V gives CDR1 SNHLY, CDR2 FYNNEI. The V gene lost 6 bases and the J gene lost 5 bases, with 10 bases spanning the gap. This CDR3 spans 13 amino acids.

The CDR3 reads CASSYPGGTYGYTF. As DNA, the CDR3 is TGTGCCAGCAGTTACCCGGGCGGAACCTATGGCTACACCTTC. V and J are TRBV6-2 or TRBV6-3 and TRBJ1-2; D unclear. V was shortened by 2 bases and J by 4 bases, with 11 bases between the two germline ends. The CDR3 length is 14 residues. Germline values: CDR1 MNHEY, CDR2 SVGEGT.

The rearrangement joins TRBV7-8 to TRBJ1-4, with D perhaps TRBD1 (5 bases). V lost 1 base and J 3 bases, leaving 9 bases between the germline ends. Germline loops: CDR1 SGHVS, CDR2 FQNEAQ. CDR3 length equals 15 residues. CDR3 in amino acids: CASSLGRDANEKLFF. CDR3 sequence (DNA): TGTGCCAGCAGCTTAGGGCGGGACGCTAATGAAAAACTGTTTTTT. The full variable domain, its missing parts supplied by reference TRBV7-8 and TRBJ1-4, is GAGVSQSPRYKVAKRGQDVALRCDPISGHVSLFWYQQALGQGPEFLTYFQNEAQLDKSGLPSDRFFAERPEGSVSTLKIQRTQQEDSAVYLCASSLGRDANEKLFFGSGTQLSVL.

Here the CDR3 reads CASSFTGPTEAFF. DNA of the CDR3: TGCGCCAGCAGCTTCACAGGGCCCACTGAAGCTTTCTTT. The gene calls are TRBV5-1 and TRBJ1-1; weak D call: TRBD1 (6 bases). Looked up from germline, CDR1 is SGHRS and CDR2 is YFSETQ. This CDR3 comprises 13 residues. V was clipped by 2 bases and J by 4 bases, with 9 bases between them.

This sequence joins TRBV4-1 and TRBJ1-1; perhaps TRBD1 as D (6 bases). The germline V gene encodes CDR1 MGHRA and CDR2 YSYEKL. The CDR3 covers 16 residues. V was trimmed by 2 bases and J by 0 bases, leaving 13 bases between them. The CDR3 sequence is CASSQTRGAMNTEAFF. The CDR3 DNA follows: TGCGCCAGCAGCCAAACTAGGGGGGCGATGAACACTGAAGCTTTCTTT.

The chain joins TRBV24-1 to TRBJ2-7, with a tentative D call TRBD2 (6 bases). V was clipped by 7 bases and J by 10 bases, with 16 bases between them. The CDR3 has 12 amino acids. Per the germline V gene, CDR1 is KGHDR and CDR2 is SFDVKD. This chain's CDR3 is CATSLAWGSQYF. CDR3 nucleotide sequence: TGTGCCACCAGCCTAGCGTGGGGGTCCCAGTACTTC.

The chain recombines TRBV27 with TRBJ2-1; D is ambiguous. With 6 bases removed from V and 1 base from J, the gap between germline ends came to 4 bases. Per germline, CDR1 MNHEY and CDR2 SMNVEV (reference sequence). This CDR3 is built from 12 residues. The chain's CDR3 is CASRGSYNEQFF. CDR3 DNA sequence: TGTGCCAGCAGGGGGTCCTACAATGAGCAGTTCTTC.

The chain recombines TRBV30 with TRBJ1-2, with D possibly matching TRBD1 (5 bases). Germline loops: CDR1 GTSNPN, CDR2 SVGIG (reference sequence). The CDR3 spans 12 residues. Trimming pared 7 bases from V and 4 bases from J, leaving 13 bases between. Written as DNA, the CDR3 is TGTGCCTCCACCGCCGGGGGCTATGGCTACACCTTC. Translation: CASTAGGYGYTF.

In this sample, this clone turned up a few times. The chain joins TRBV5-1 to TRBJ2-1; 7 bases map to TRBD1. Germline trimming cut 4 bases from V and 7 bases from J; bases unmatched to any gene: 2. CDR1 SGHRS and CDR2 YFSETQ come from the germline V gene. This CDR3 is built from 12 residues. In DNA, the CDR3 is TGCGCCAGCAGCCCGGACAGGAATGAGCAGTTCTTC. Translating it yields CASSPDRNEQFF.